This TCR beta chain is drawn from a study of CD8+ T cells in alopecia areata. The CDR3 contains 16 residues. The germline V gene encodes CDR1 LGHNA and CDR2 YSLEER. After removal of 0 bases from V and 6 bases from J, the junction contained 8 bases not matched to a gene. RNA, once extracted, was reverse transcribed into cDNA for use as the sequencing template. Clones were read by immunoSEQ multiplex PCR, and TCRdb kept only the in-frame ones, dropping some. The sample includes roughly 120,000 clones, 35% to 40% of them seen just once. The rearrangement links TRBV4-3 to TRBJ1-2, with 9 positions matching TRBD1. Sequencing was carried out using CD4+ T cells sorted from blood. This TCR derives from a human donor with alopecia areata. This CDR3 reads CASSQEFGQGMDGYTF. CDR3 nucleotides: TGCGCCAGCAGCCAAGAATTCGGACAGGGGATGGATGGCTACACCTTC.